A single T cell receptor beta chain is shown here with its context. Its target antigen remains unknown. Qualities for individual bases were not recorded, and no much larger clone is one base off. The sample belongs to a study of blood T cells in healthy people across ages (dated by TCRdb to between 2014 and 2017). Turning to the overall study: In model experiments, template switching captured roughly one uniquely barcoded TCR beta cDNA molecule for every two T cells. Age-related changes in TCR beta repertoire diversity were measured in the study by deep sequencing normalized with unique cDNA molecular identifiers. The donors were divided into four age groups: young (average approximately 17 years), middle-aged (over 35), aged (approximately 64) and long-lived (about 90). For two donors (one aged 18 to 30 and one aged 80 or older), the study analyzed two additional independent replicas of 1 million unique cDNA reads from the same blood draw. What the authors observed across the whole study: Because profiling used bulk unsorted PBMCs, naive and antigen-experienced compartments could not be compared conclusively. Compared with the aged group, more naive CD4+ T cells, fewer expanded clones and increased TCR diversity were shown by the long-lived group, suggesting age selection. As age increased, observed TCR beta diversity per million T cells dropped in a roughly linear way, and a significant reduction was already evident by age about 36. Observed TCR beta diversity correlated strongly with the percentage of naive T cells measured by flow cytometry. Total diversity estimates from one million sequenced T cells were considered lower bounds and underestimates. Because the CMV infection status of the donors was unknown, age-related changes in expanded clonotypes may potentially have been confounded.

Based on the germline V gene, the CDR1 and CDR2 sequences are MGHRA and YSYEKL. V is trimmed back by 4 bases and J by 10 bases, and the junction contains 9 bases that no gene match accounts for. The CDR3 spans 14 residues, from the cysteine through the phenylalanine. Only the CDR3 region is kept as DNA, spanning 42 bases read in frame from base 1. The approximately 41 donors, aged about 6 to 90 years, were systemically healthy Caucasian individuals from Russia. Around 10 milliliters of peripheral blood were collected from each donor into EDTA-treated Vacutainer tubes. Ficoll-Paque density-gradient centrifugation was used to isolate PBMCs, with at least 6 million per sample. Trizol reagent was used to extract total RNA from the PBMCs, yielding at least 5.5 micrograms per sample. Naive CD45RAhigh/CD27high T cell percentages were measured by flow cytometry on a PBMC aliquot from every donor. Libraries were prepared through 5' RACE. The sequencer was an Illumina HiSeq 2500. The second PCR ran for roughly 7 to 12 cycles and used a J-beta primer mix along with a sample-barcoded 5' primer. Each TCR beta cDNA molecule received a unique molecular identifier from a template-switch 5' adaptor carrying 12 random nucleotides. Each sample yielded at least 2.5 million CDR3-containing paired-end reads. First-strand cDNA was synthesized from all RNA with the Mint cDNA synthesis kit, primed by a TRBC-specific oligonucleotide. Following uracil-DNA glycosylase treatment, a first 18-cycle PCR with universal primers M1SS and BC2_uni_R was performed on all cDNA. The authors' analysis ran thus. For normalization, 1 million high-quality reads, each with a distinct molecular identifier, were randomly selected from each sample. Instead of being binned into consensus sequences, reads that shared molecular identifiers were thrown out. MiTCR, run with a Q25 quality threshold and the strictest error-elimination algorithm, handled CDR3 identification, clonotype clustering and error correction. A nonparametric unseen species model using Euler transformation provided a lower-bound estimate of total TCR beta diversity. TCRdb reworked the public reads: Q25 trimming with fastp, MiXCR clone assembly, productive beta chains retained. CDR3 protein sequences are deduplicated, and each keeps its most common genes and DNA. The V and J calls, along with clone size, are taken from TCRdb and not from the paper's own processing. The sample contains hundreds of thousands of distinct CDR3 sequences, around 24% of them found a single time. Of the sample, 8.7% falls within the top ten clones.

The same specimen was also included in a second study, on T cells of mothers and their children. The second study also describes: Donors were nine systemically healthy Caucasian individuals: three mothers and their six children. cDNA synthesis consumed the entire amount of extracted RNA, loaded at around 1.5 ug RNA in each 15 ul reaction. In the second PCR, the M1S primer added sample barcodes and 2-4 random nucleotides. Each mother yielded over 8 million TCR beta CDR3 reads and each child 2.5 million to 3 million reads. Thymic selection similarly shapes TCR recombination output in related and unrelated pairs, with minor effect from inherited differences. Related mother-child pairs always showed normalized repertoire overlap that was slightly higher than in unrelated mother-child pairs, though the difference was never significant. Persistent microchimeric T cell clones were not detected, at a sensitivity of approximately 100 clones per million clonotypes. In the study, deep NGS was used to compare the TCR beta repertoires of mothers and children, and features distinguishing related mother-child pairs from unrelated individuals were sought. On average, the children were approximately 11 +/- 4 years old, while the mothers were about 40 +/- 4 years old. After adapters were ligated using NEBNext reagents, the libraries underwent 100+100 nt paired-end sequencing on an Illumina HiSeq 2000. To avoid cross-contamination, the mother libraries and the child libraries were prepared a month apart and sequenced in separate runs. Between 500,000 and 2,000,000 distinct TCR beta clonotypes were identified per donor. Naive TCR beta clonotypes were estimated from low-frequency clonotypes matched to each donor's FACS-determined naive share, without sorting.

This TCR derives from a boy aged 5-17 years in good health. Material for sequencing was blood. The V gene is TRBV4-1 and the J gene is TRBJ2-1, with 8 central nucleotides matching TRBD2. The nucleotide sequence reads TGCGCCAGCAGCCCAGCGGGAGTCCAATACGAGCAGTTCTTC. Its protein reads: CASSPAGVQYEQFF.